This passage covers 21 T cell receptor beta chains from one sample sequenced in a study of early T cells in non-severe SARS-CoV-2 infection. TCRdb processed the 5' RACE reads anew with MiXCR; each CDR3 protein has one entry. The sample contains about 61,000 distinct CDR3 sequences, about a tenth of which appear only once. The sequenced sample was whole blood. The receptor source for this set is an adult who was a healthcare worker with PCR-confirmed SARS-CoV-2 infection or an uninfected control (not recorded which).

With regard to this clonotype: Possible read error: a much larger clone is one base away. V and J are TRBV18 and TRBJ2-5; 9 positions match TRBD2. Germline assignment: CDR1 KGHSH and CDR2 LQKENI. The CDR3 spans 15 residues. The CDR3 coding sequence is TGTGCCAGCTCACCCGAGGGACTAGCCCAAGAGGCCCAGTACTTC. Encoded protein: CASSPEGLAQEAQYF.

This clonotype showed up many times. The chain carries TRBV30 and TRBJ2-6; perhaps TRBD1 as D (6 bases). V lost 4 bases and J 1 base, leaving 8 bases between the germline ends. The germline CDR1 and CDR2 sequences are GTSNPN and SVGIG (reference sequence). The CDR3 runs to 14 residues. The CDR3 is CAWTRGSGANVLTF. DNA for the CDR3: TGTGCCTGGACTAGGGGGTCTGGGGCCAACGTCCTGACTTTC.

This clonotype has a count of ten or more. The chain carries TRBV20-1 and TRBJ1-1; unclear D gene. Trimming took 3 bases from V and 1 from J, leaving 15 bases between them. The germline CDR1 and CDR2 sequences are DFQATT and SNEGSKA (reference sequence). CDR3 length: 15 residues. The DNA of the CDR3 is TGCAGTGCTAGTTTGGGATTATATGGGAACACTGAAGCTTTCTTT. It codes for CSASLGLYGNTEAFF.

This chain joins TRBV5-1 and TRBJ2-2; D is unresolved. Per germline, CDR1 SGHRS and CDR2 YFSETQ. The CDR3 covers 19 residues. V lost 0 bases to trimming and J lost 0 bases, with 18 bases between them. For the CDR3, the DNA is TGCGCCAGCAGCTTGGCCGGTTCGGCGGCTACCGCGAACACCGGGGAGCTGTTTTTT. As protein: CASSLAGSAATANTGELFF. Complete variable domain (other parts from reference TRBV5-1 and TRBJ2-2): KAGVTQTPRYLIKTRGQQVTLSCSPISGHRSVSWYQQTPGQGLQFLFEYFSETQRNKGNFPGRFSGRQFSNSRSEMNVSTLELGDSALYLCASSLAGSAATANTGELFFGEGSRLTVL.

This clonotype was seen ten or more times. The chain has TRBV5-4 and TRBJ1-2; no clear D. The CDR3 spans 13 residues. V was clipped by 3 bases and J by 8 bases, with 14 bases between them. Per the germline V gene, CDR1 is SGHNT and CDR2 is YYREEE (reference sequence). The CDR3 spells CASSSGFWEGYTF. CDR3 bases: TGTGCCAGCAGCTCGGGCTTCTGGGAAGGCTACACCTTC.

This chain links TRBV7-2 with TRBJ2-1; TRBD1 aligns across 9 bases. The CDR3 runs 17 residues. Trimming took 6 bases from V and 7 from J; bases not matched to a gene: 16. Germline V gene lookup returns CDR1 SGHTA and CDR2 FQGNSA. CDR3 DNA sequence: TGTGCCAGCAGTCCCAGTGGAGACAGGGGGAGGATGAATGAGCAGTTCTTC. As protein: CASSPSGDRGRMNEQFF.

The table lists this clonotype with a few counts. The chain uses TRBV7-9 and TRBJ1-2; D is unresolved. Germline lookup yields CDR1 SEHNR and CDR2 FQNEAQ (reference sequence). The V gene lost 7 bases and the J gene lost 8 bases, with 14 bases spanning the gap. This CDR3 region has 12 residues. This CDR3 is CASKRLVAGYTF. The CDR3 nucleotides are TGTGCCAGCAAAAGGCTAGTCGCGGGCTACACCTTC.

Ten or more counts support this clonotype. This chain joins TRBV18 and TRBJ2-3; tentative D call: TRBD2 (7 bases). The CDR3 covers 16 residues. V dropped 3 bases and J dropped 5 bases, with 18 bases sitting between them. CDR1 and CDR2 (germline): KGHSH, LQKENI. The CDR3 DNA sequence: TGTGCCAGCTCACCCCCAAGGGGAGGGGGAGAAGATACGCAGTATTTT. Its protein product is CASSPPRGGGEDTQYF.

Turning to this clonotype: The conserved final phenylalanine or tryptophan is absent from the CDR3, which likely points to a read error. The rearrangement uses TRBV28 and TRBJ2-1; 8 bases line up with TRBD2. Trimming cost V 5 bases and J 4 bases; bases outside gene matches: 10. Germline V CDR1 and CDR2: MDHEN, SYDVKM. This CDR3 has 16 residues. As DNA, the CDR3 is TGTGCCAGCAGTCCCTCGGGACTAGAATCATACAATGAGCAGTTCTGC. Its protein product is CASSPSGLESYNEQFC.

This clonotype was seen repeatedly, ten times or more. The chain recombines TRBV20-1 with TRBJ1-1; TRBD1 might be the D (6 bases). The length of the CDR3 is 16 residues. Germline assignment: CDR1 DFQATT and CDR2 SNEGSKA (reference sequence). V shed 5 bases and J shed 1 base, with 20 bases lying between them. The CDR3 DNA reads as TGCAGTGCTGGACTGGGGACACTCGAAAGGAACACTGAAGCTTTCTTT. Protein product: CSAGLGTLERNTEAFF.

This clonotype was seen at least ten times. V usage is TRBV29-1 and J usage is TRBJ2-6, with unresolved D. This CDR3 has 12 residues. CDR1 and CDR2 from the germline V gene are SQVTM and ANQGSEA. V was clipped by 1 base and J by 2 bases, with 0 bases between them. CDR3 DNA: TGCAGCGTTGAAGCTGGGGCCAACGTCCTGACTTTC. Its translation: CSVEAGANVLTF.

There are many counts of this clonotype. The chain employs TRBV12-5 and TRBJ1-1, with a possible D match to TRBD1 (5 bases). Per the germline V gene, CDR1 is LGHNT and CDR2 is FRNRAP. The CDR3 runs to 11 residues. Trimming took off 8 bases at V and 5 bases at J, with 9 bases between the two ends. The CDR3 sequence is CASQGRTEAFF. The CDR3 bases are TGTGCTAGTCAGGGACGGACTGAAGCTTTCTTT.

This clonotype was found many times. The V gene is TRBV7-2, the J gene TRBJ1-1, with D perhaps TRBD1 (5 bases). Trimming cost V 5 bases and J 5 bases, with 15 bases left between them. CDR1 is SGHTA and CDR2 is FQGNSA in the germline V gene. The CDR3 contains 14 residues. CDR3: CASSDTGKRTEAFF. CDR3 DNA sequence: TGTGCCAGCAGCGATACAGGAAAGAGGACTGAAGCTTTCTTT.

At least ten counts were recorded for this clonotype. The chain joins TRBV6-5 to TRBJ1-2; a weak D match, TRBD1 (6 bases). V shed 4 bases and J shed 3 bases, with 12 bases lying between them. The CDR3 runs to 14 residues. Looked up from germline, CDR1 is MNHEY and CDR2 is SVGAGI. Written as DNA, the CDR3 is TGTGCCAGCAGTTCCGGGGGCGCGGACTATGGCTACACCTTC. As protein: CASSSGGADYGYTF.

This clonotype was observed many times. The chain combines TRBV20-1 with TRBJ2-5, with 10 bases aligning to TRBD1. This CDR3 spans 14 amino acids. CDR1 is DFQATT, CDR2 SNEGSKA, per germline (reference sequence). With V trimmed by 6 bases and J by 5 bases, 9 bases remained unmatched. CDR3 nucleotide sequence: TGCAGTGCAGAACGACAGGGGGCCTGGGAGACCCAGTACTTC. Its translation is CSAERQGAWETQYF.

This clonotype was seen at least ten times. The rearrangement joins TRBV9 to TRBJ2-1; possible D gene TRBD2, 6 bases. This CDR3 has 18 residues. The V end was cut by 4 bases, the J end by 2 bases, with 22 bases between. From germline, CDR1 is SGDLS and CDR2 YYNGEE. The CDR3 region is CASSPAGWLTGAYNEQFF. CDR3 sequence (DNA): TGTGCCAGCAGCCCTGCCGGTTGGTTGACGGGGGCCTACAATGAGCAGTTCTTC. Combining the CDR3 with reference TRBV9 and TRBJ2-1 gives the whole variable domain DSGVTQTPKHLITATGQRVTLRCSPRSGDLSVYWYQQSLDQGLQFLIQYYNGEERAKGNILERFSAQQFPDLHSELNLSSLELGDSALYFCASSPAGWLTGAYNEQFFGPGTRLTVL.

In its sample, this clonotype was seen many times. The chain links TRBV6-2 or TRBV6-3 to TRBJ2-7; 9 bases match TRBD2. V lost 6 bases, J lost 2 bases, and 2 bases stayed unmatched. Germline assignment: CDR1 MNHEY and CDR2 SVGEGT. The CDR3 sequence is 13 residues long. CDR3 sequence: CASRASGAYEQYF. The CDR3 coding sequence is TGTGCCAGCAGGGCTAGCGGGGCCTACGAGCAGTACTTC.

The CDR3 bases are TGTGCCAGCAGCTTAGCTTACACCGGGGAGCTGTTTTTT. Amino acids: CASSLAYTGELFF. The chain uses TRBV7-8 and TRBJ2-2; D remains unclear. This CDR3 is built from 13 residues. V was pared by 0 bases and J by 3 bases, with 2 bases between. The germline gives CDR1 SGHVS, CDR2 FQNEAQ.

This clonotype was found a few times. The chain couples TRBV6-5 to TRBJ2-3, with D hard to call. The CDR3 has 12 amino acids. CDR1 and CDR2 (germline): MNHEY, SVGAGI. V was pared by 2 bases and J by 5 bases, with 5 bases between. CDR3 bases: TGTGCCAGCAGTTACGCCGGAGATACGCAGTATTTT. Translation: CASSYAGDTQYF.

This clonotype was seen many times. The chain joins TRBV24-1 to TRBJ2-1; a weak D match, TRBD1 (5 bases). This CDR3 is 15 amino acids long. Per germline, CDR1 KGHDR and CDR2 SFDVKD. V dropped 12 bases and J dropped 9 bases, with 26 bases sitting between them. CDR3 amino acids: CARLRTTIGDVEQFF. The CDR3 bases are TGTGCCCGGCTCCGGACAACAATAGGGGATGTTGAGCAGTTCTTC.

This clonotype showed up just a few times. V gene TRBV29-1 combines with J gene TRBJ2-1, with 7 bases fitting TRBD2. The germline CDR1 and CDR2 sequences are SQVTM and ANQGSEA. With V trimmed by 7 bases and J by 12 bases, 6 bases remained unmatched. This CDR3 region has 10 residues. This CDR3 reads CSGTSAGQFF. CDR3 bases: TGCAGCGGAACTAGCGCAGGGCAGTTCTTC.